The present T cell receptor (beta chain) was sequenced within a study of shared clonotypes between healthy human individuals. Study details: Per donor, CD8 memory used one plate, CD8 naive used two, CD4 memory used three and CD4 naive used three.

Free of recent acute infections or vaccinations, the donors were healthy HIV-negative adults. Every subset had its genomic DNA shared out evenly among several immunoSEQ plates. Using immunoSEQ multiplex PCR, the repertoire was profiled, and TCRdb retains in-frame clones only, with some absent. The sample lists about 1.5 million clones, around 98% occurring once. The J segment lost 2 bases and the V segment lost 0 bases, leaving 5 bases of the junction unmatched. The CDR3 has 16 amino acids. Germline values: CDR1 WNHNN, CDR2 SYGVQD (reference sequence). The source of this sequence is a man aged 30 to 39 in good health. The chain links TRBV10-1 to TRBJ2-7; 9 bases line up with TRBD2. Sequencing was done on a sample of naive CD4+ T cells sorted from blood. The subset denotes: CD45RA+ positively selected. CDR3 amino acids: CASSESQTSGPYEQYF. In DNA form, the CDR3 reads TGCGCCAGCAGTGAGTCCCAGACTAGCGGCCCCTACGAGCAGTACTTC.